The 26 T cell receptor beta chains given below trace back to one sample, sequenced in a study of shared clonotypes between healthy human individuals. Libraries were prepared by immunoSEQ multiplex PCR; TCRdb keeps only in-frame clonotypes and omits some of them. The sample consists of under 650,000 clones, less than 96% of them appearing once. The specimen sequenced was naive CD4+ T cells sorted from blood. The subset here: CD45RA+ positively selected. The source of these receptors is a woman aged 30 to 39 in good health.

This clone was seen just once. The V gene is TRBV7-7, the J gene TRBJ2-5; weak D call: TRBD1 (5 bases). Germline V gene lookup returns CDR1 SSHAT and CDR2 FNYEAQ (reference sequence). The CDR3 runs 13 residues. Trimming cost V 5 bases and J 5 bases, with 12 bases left between them. The CDR3 nucleotides read TGTGCCAGCAGCGACCCAGGGAAGGAGACCCAGTACTTC. Its protein product is CASSDPGKETQYF.

On this clone itself: The sample carries other DNA sequences with the same CDR3. The chain uses TRBV11-2 and TRBJ2-7; the match to TRBD1 covers 9 bases. Germline values: CDR1 SGHAT, CDR2 FQNNGV. The CDR3 loop spans 13 amino acids. V shed 5 bases, J shed 4 bases, and the junction held 3 bases outside the gene matches. CDR3 nucleotides: TGTGCCAGCAGCCGGGACAGGGCGTACGAGCAGTACTTC. Its protein is CASSRDRAYEQYF.

The chain recombines TRBV29-1 with TRBJ2-1; 8 bases are a match to TRBD2. Losses at the gene ends were 6 bases for V and 0 bases for J; bases not matched to a gene: 7. CDR1 and CDR2 (germline): SQVTM, ANQGSEA. The CDR3 loop spans 15 amino acids. This CDR3 reads CSVTLAGRSYNEQFF. In nucleotides, the CDR3 is TGCAGCGTAACCCTAGCGGGCCGCTCCTACAATGAGCAGTTCTTC.

The CDR3 loop is CASSFASGTDTQYF. For the CDR3, the DNA is TGTGCCAGCAGCTTTGCTAGCGGCACAGATACGCAGTATTTT. The genes are TRBV5-6 and TRBJ2-3; perhaps TRBD2 as D (6 bases). Per germline, CDR1 SGHDT and CDR2 YYEEEE. Trimming pared 2 bases from V and 1 base from J, leaving 8 bases between. This CDR3 spans 14 amino acids.

V usage is TRBV28 and J usage is TRBJ2-5, with unresolved D. The CDR3 is made up of 10 amino acids. Germline-derived CDR1 and CDR2 are MDHEN and SYDVKM. V was trimmed by 8 bases and J by 5 bases, leaving 6 bases between them. This CDR3 is CASGRETQYF. In nucleotides, the CDR3 is TGTGCCAGCGGACGGGAGACCCAGTACTTC.

The V and J genes are TRBV5-1 and TRBJ1-3; D ambiguous. With 3 bases removed from V and 4 bases from J, the gap between germline ends came to 11 bases. The V gene's germline CDR1 is SGHRS and CDR2 YFSETQ. The CDR3 extends over 14 amino acids. CDR3 sequence reads: CASSSDGGGNTIYF. Written as DNA, the CDR3 is TGCGCCAGCAGCTCGGACGGAGGAGGAAACACCATATATTTT.

The chain combines TRBV18 with TRBJ2-5; 9 bases fit TRBD2. The CDR3 is 15 amino acids. The germline V gene has CDR1 KGHSH and CDR2 LQKENI. V dropped 6 bases and J dropped 5; count of bases not matched to a gene: 10. CDR3 sequence (DNA): TGTGCCAGCTCGATAGCGGGAGTGGGACAGGAGACCCAGTACTTC. This gives the protein CASSIAGVGQETQYF.

The V gene is TRBV5-1, the J gene TRBJ2-7, with 11 positions matching TRBD2. CDR3 length equals 17 residues. The V segment lost 4 bases and the J segment 3 bases; nucleotides outside the gene matches: 12. Germline assignment: CDR1 SGHRS and CDR2 YFSETQ. The CDR3 sequence is CASSPPASGRIGYEQYF. DNA for the CDR3: TGCGCCAGCAGCCCCCCAGCTAGCGGGAGGATCGGCTACGAGCAGTACTTC.

The rearrangement joins TRBV5-1 to TRBJ2-3, with D maybe TRBD1 (6 bases). CDR3 length equals 15 residues. Germline loops: CDR1 SGHRS, CDR2 YFSETQ. V was trimmed by 4 bases and J by 0 bases, leaving 12 bases between them. The CDR3 nucleotides are TGCGCCAGCAGCATCAGGGGAGAGAGCACAGATACGCAGTATTTT. This translates into CASSIRGESTDTQYF.

J is TRBJ2-1 and V is TRBV5-1, with TRBD2 matching 10 bases. In germline, CDR1 is SGHRS, CDR2 YFSETQ. CDR3 size: 19 residues. With 4 bases clipped from V and 0 bases from J, the junction kept 13 bases outside the gene matches. CDR3 coding DNA: TGCGCCAGCAGCATGGATAGGCTAGCGGGAGCCGGCTCCTACAATGAGCAGTTCTTC. Its protein product is CASSMDRLAGAGSYNEQFF. Full variable domain (outside the CDR3, taken from reference TRBV5-1 and TRBJ2-1): KAGVTQTPRYLIKTRGQQVTLSCSPISGHRSVSWYQQTPGQGLQFLFEYFSETQRNKGNFPGRFSGRQFSNSRSEMNVSTLELGDSALYLCASSMDRLAGAGSYNEQFFGPGTRLTVL.

This clone has just a few counts. The V and J genes are TRBV6-1 and TRBJ1-5; D is unclear. V was shortened by 7 bases and J by 5 bases, with 9 bases between the two germline ends. The CDR3 loop spans 12 amino acids. Per the germline V gene, CDR1 is MNHNS and CDR2 is SASEGT. CDR3 sequence reads: CASTRPYQPQHF. The CDR3 region has the DNA TGTGCCAGCACTAGACCCTATCAGCCCCAGCATTTT.

This clone has a single count. The J gene is TRBJ2-5, the V gene TRBV4-1; D is possibly TRBD1 or TRBD2 (5 bases each). V was clipped by 7 bases and J by 5 bases, with 23 bases between them. Germline CDR1 and CDR2: MGHRA and YSYEKL. The CDR3 is made up of 16 amino acids. CDR3 in amino acids: CASTPGAGRGRETQYF. The CDR3, as DNA: TGCGCCAGCACCCCCGGGGCAGGGAGAGGAAGGGAGACCCAGTACTTC.

The CDR3 reads CASSYGGLAGNTGELFF. The CDR3, as DNA: TGCGCCAGCAGTTATGGGGGACTAGCGGGAAACACCGGGGAGCTGTTTTTT. The chain recombines TRBV5-1 with TRBJ2-2, with TRBD2 matching 13 bases. Looked up from germline, CDR1 is SGHRS and CDR2 is YFSETQ. V gave up 5 bases and J gave up 2 bases; unmatched junction bases: 6. This CDR3 contains 17 residues.

The CDR3 DNA reads TGCGCCAGCAGCCGATCCGGGACAGCACAAGAGACCCAGTACTTC. Protein product: CASSRSGTAQETQYF. This rearrangement joins TRBV5-1 to TRBJ2-5; 7 bases are a match to TRBD1. Germline CDR1 and CDR2: SGHRS and YFSETQ. V lost 4 bases and J lost 2; bases outside the gene matches: 8. This CDR3 contains 15 residues. The complete variable domain, with remaining parts taken from reference TRBV5-1 and TRBJ2-5, reads KAGVTQTPRYLIKTRGQQVTLSCSPISGHRSVSWYQQTPGQGLQFLFEYFSETQRNKGNFPGRFSGRQFSNSRSEMNVSTLELGDSALYLCASSRSGTAQETQYFGPGTRLLVL.

This chain uses TRBV15 with TRBJ2-1; the match to TRBD1 covers 8 bases. This CDR3 is built from 16 residues. Trimming cost V 0 bases and J 4 bases; bases outside gene matches: 5. Germline lookup yields CDR1 LNHNV and CDR2 YYDKDF (reference sequence). CDR3 in amino acids: CATSRDAGGGYNEQFF. The CDR3, as DNA: TGTGCCACCAGCAGAGATGCAGGGGGCGGGTACAATGAGCAGTTCTTC.

The rearrangement links TRBV6-6 to TRBJ1-2; D is uncertain. Germline V gene lookup returns CDR1 MNHNY and CDR2 SVGAGI (reference sequence). Deletions cut 5 bases from V and 5 bases from J, with 9 bases between. The CDR3 runs 12 residues. The chain's CDR3 is CASSPVEYGYTF. The CDR3 nucleotides read TGTGCCAGCAGTCCCGTGGAGTATGGCTACACCTTC.

J is TRBJ2-4 and V is TRBV5-5; D may be TRBD1 (6 bases). This CDR3 is built from 14 residues. With 4 bases removed from V and 8 bases from J, the gap between germline ends came to 16 bases. Germline V CDR1 and CDR2: SGHKS, YYEKEE (reference sequence). CDR3 sequence: CASSATGSGDIQYF. DNA of the CDR3: TGTGCCAGCAGCGCCACAGGGAGTGGTGACATTCAGTACTTC.

The rearrangement links TRBV27 to TRBJ2-7, with 8 bases fitting TRBD2. The CDR3 consists of 17 residues. CDR1 is MNHEY and CDR2 is SMNVEV in the germline V gene (reference sequence). The V gene end was trimmed by 4 bases and the J gene end by 0 bases; junction bases not matched to a gene: 11. CDR3 nucleotide sequence: TGTGCCAGCAGTTCCTACCTTAGCGGGAAGAACTCCTACGAGCAGTACTTC. Translation: CASSSYLSGKNSYEQYF.

This clone was detected only a few times. The chain uses TRBV11-2 and TRBJ2-7; 7 positions agree with TRBD1. The ends lost 3 bases at V and 9 bases at J; junction bases unmatched: 14. The germline V gene has CDR1 SGHAT and CDR2 FQNNGV. The CDR3 is 15 residues long. The CDR3 reads CASSLGQKPRVGQYF. The CDR3 coding sequence is TGTGCCAGCAGCTTGGGACAGAAACCCCGAGTCGGGCAGTACTTC.

This clone was observed a handful of times. The rearrangement joins TRBV4-1 to TRBJ2-7, with 9 bases aligning to TRBD1. The germline CDR1 and CDR2 sequences are MGHRA and YSYEKL. The CDR3 consists of 16 residues. J gave up 5 bases and V 4 bases, and 12 bases lay outside the gene matches. CDR3 in amino acids: CASSPGPGQGLNEQYF. Written as DNA, the CDR3 is TGCGCCAGCAGCCCCGGACCGGGACAGGGTTTGAACGAGCAGTACTTC.

The chain joins TRBV5-1 to TRBJ2-7; 9 nucleotides match TRBD2. This CDR3 has 15 residues. CDR1 and CDR2 (germline): SGHRS, YFSETQ. V trimming: 5 bases; J trimming: 2 bases; junction bases outside the gene matches: 8. CDR3 loop: CASRRLADMAYEQYF. The CDR3 nucleotides are TGCGCCAGCAGGCGACTAGCGGACATGGCCTACGAGCAGTACTTC.

The genes are TRBV19 and TRBJ2-1; 11 bases match TRBD2. The V and J ends lost 2 bases and 5 bases, in that order; junction bases with no gene match: 11. The length of the CDR3 is 18 residues. The germline CDR1 and CDR2 sequences are LNHDA and SQIVND (reference sequence). CDR3 coding DNA: TGTGCCAGTAGTATACCTCGGACGACGACTAGCGGGGACAATGAGCAGTTCTTC. Encoded protein: CASSIPRTTTSGDNEQFF.

The chain combines TRBV5-1 with TRBJ2-3; D uncertain. Trimming removed 3 bases at V and 1 base at J, with 15 bases between. CDR3 length equals 16 residues. Germline V gives CDR1 SGHRS, CDR2 YFSETQ. The CDR3 DNA reads as TGCGCCAGCAGCTCTCTCCCCTTGGCTGGCACAGATACGCAGTATTTT. It translates to CASSSLPLAGTDTQYF.

The V call is TRBV7-2, the J call TRBJ2-7; 10 nucleotides match TRBD2. The CDR3 runs to 17 residues. V trimming: 1 base; J trimming: 2 bases; junction bases outside the gene matches: 8. CDR1 SGHTA and CDR2 FQGNSA come from the germline V gene. CDR3 in amino acids: CASSLVPSGTSAYEQYF. For the CDR3, the DNA is TGTGCCAGCAGCTTAGTCCCCTCCGGGACTAGCGCCTACGAGCAGTACTTC.

The chain couples TRBV7-2 to TRBJ1-1; the D is unclear. CDR3 length: 13 amino acids. V was cut by 6 bases and J by 5 bases, with 13 bases left in between. Germline CDR1 reads SGHTA; CDR2 reads FQGNSA. CDR3 sequence: CASRRLFRTEAFF. The CDR3 DNA is TGTGCCAGCAGACGCCTTTTTAGGACTGAAGCTTTCTTT.

The V and J genes are TRBV28 and TRBJ2-3; D not resolved. The CDR3 spans 13 residues. CDR1 and CDR2 (germline): MDHEN, SYDVKM. V gave up 7 bases and J gave up 6 bases, with 14 bases separating them. CDR3 sequence reads: CASTHQTGDTQYF. CDR3 nucleotides: TGTGCCAGCACACACCAGACCGGTGATACGCAGTATTTT.